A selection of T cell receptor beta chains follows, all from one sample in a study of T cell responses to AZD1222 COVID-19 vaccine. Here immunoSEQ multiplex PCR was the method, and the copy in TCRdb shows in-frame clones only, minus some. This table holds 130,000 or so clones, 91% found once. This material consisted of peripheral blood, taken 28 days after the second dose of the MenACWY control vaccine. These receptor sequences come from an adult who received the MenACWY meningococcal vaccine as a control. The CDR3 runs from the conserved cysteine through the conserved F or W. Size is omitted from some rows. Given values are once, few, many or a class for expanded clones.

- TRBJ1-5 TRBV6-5 CASSYGQGDQPQHF
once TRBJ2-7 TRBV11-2 CASSTHRSSYEQYF
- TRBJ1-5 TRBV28 CASSLMGPQHF
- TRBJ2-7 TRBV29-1 CSVASGAVEEQYF
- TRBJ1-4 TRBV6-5 CASSYPGGGSNEKLFF
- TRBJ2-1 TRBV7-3 CASSRTGNEQFF
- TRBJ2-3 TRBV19 CASSRTDLTDTQYF
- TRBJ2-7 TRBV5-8 CASSFPGTGTHEQYF
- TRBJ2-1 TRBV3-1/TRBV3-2 CASGGFGSGNNEQFF
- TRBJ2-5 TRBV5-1 CASSLMVFGETQYF
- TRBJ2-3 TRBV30 CAWSSAGTGTDTQYF
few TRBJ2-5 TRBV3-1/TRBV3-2 CASRPSPRTRETQYF
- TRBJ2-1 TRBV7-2 CASSLVVGRPYNEQFF
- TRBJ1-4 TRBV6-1 CASSDLSLANEKLFF
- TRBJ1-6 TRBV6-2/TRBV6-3 CASTPGGYSPLHF
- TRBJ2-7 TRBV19 CASSITRSDGGEQYF
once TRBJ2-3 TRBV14 CASSQNPGADTQYF
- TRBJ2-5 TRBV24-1 CATSEPAGKETQYF
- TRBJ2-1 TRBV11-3 CASSFRRGTGFNEQFF
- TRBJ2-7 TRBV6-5 CASSYSVQPSYEQYF
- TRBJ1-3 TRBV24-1 CATSDLNTIYF
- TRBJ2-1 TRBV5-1 CASSLDLRAASYNEQFF